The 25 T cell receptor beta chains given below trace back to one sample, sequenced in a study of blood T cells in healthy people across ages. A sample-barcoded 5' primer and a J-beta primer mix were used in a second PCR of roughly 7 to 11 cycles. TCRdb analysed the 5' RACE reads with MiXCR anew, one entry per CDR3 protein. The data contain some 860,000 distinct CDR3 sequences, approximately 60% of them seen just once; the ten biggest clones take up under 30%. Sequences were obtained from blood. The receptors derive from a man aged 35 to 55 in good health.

The CDR3 reads CASSRSPWMEQYF. The CDR3 nucleotides read TGTGCCAGCAGTAGATCCCCATGGATGGAGCAGTACTTC. The chain joins TRBV6-1 to TRBJ2-7; D is unclear. CDR3 length: 13 amino acids. The germline V gene has CDR1 MNHNS and CDR2 SASEGT. V dropped 5 bases and J dropped 7 bases, with 15 bases sitting between them.

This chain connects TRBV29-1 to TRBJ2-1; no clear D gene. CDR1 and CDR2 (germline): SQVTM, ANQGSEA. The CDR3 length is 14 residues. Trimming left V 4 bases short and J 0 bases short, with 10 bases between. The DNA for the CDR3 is TGCAGCGTTGTCGCTGGATCCTCCTACAATGAGCAGTTCTTC. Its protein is CSVVAGSSYNEQFF.

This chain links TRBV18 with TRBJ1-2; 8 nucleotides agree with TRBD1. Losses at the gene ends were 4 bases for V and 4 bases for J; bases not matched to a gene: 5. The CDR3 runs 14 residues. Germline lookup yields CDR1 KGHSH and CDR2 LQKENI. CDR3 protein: CASSLQGGTYGYTF. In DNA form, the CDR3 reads TGTGCCAGCTCACTACAGGGGGGGACCTATGGCTACACCTTC.

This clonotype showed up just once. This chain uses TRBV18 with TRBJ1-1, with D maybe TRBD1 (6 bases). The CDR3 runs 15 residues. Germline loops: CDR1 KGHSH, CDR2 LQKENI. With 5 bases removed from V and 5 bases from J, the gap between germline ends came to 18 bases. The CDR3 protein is CASSALKQGLTEAFF. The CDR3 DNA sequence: TGTGCCAGCTCAGCCCTAAAACAGGGCTTGACTGAAGCTTTCTTT.

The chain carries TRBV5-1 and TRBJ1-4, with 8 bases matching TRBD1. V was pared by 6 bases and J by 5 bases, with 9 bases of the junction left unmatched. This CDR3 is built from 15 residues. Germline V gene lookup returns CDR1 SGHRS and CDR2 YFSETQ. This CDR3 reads CASTRDAGGNEKLFF. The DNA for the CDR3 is TGCGCCAGCACGAGGGATGCAGGGGGCAATGAAAAACTGTTTTTT.

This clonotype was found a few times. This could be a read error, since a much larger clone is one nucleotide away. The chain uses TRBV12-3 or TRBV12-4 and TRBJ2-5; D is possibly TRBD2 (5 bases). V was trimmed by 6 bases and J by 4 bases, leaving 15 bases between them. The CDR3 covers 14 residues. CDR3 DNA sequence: TGTGCCAGCAGGGCAGGACGGGAAACAGAGACCCAGTACTTC. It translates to CASRAGRETETQYF.

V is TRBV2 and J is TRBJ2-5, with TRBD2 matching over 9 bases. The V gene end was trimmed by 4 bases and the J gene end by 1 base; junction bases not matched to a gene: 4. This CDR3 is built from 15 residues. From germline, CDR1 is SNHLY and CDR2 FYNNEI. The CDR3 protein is CASSVNSGGQETQYF. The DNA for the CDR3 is TGTGCCAGCAGTGTAAATAGCGGGGGCCAAGAGACCCAGTACTTC.

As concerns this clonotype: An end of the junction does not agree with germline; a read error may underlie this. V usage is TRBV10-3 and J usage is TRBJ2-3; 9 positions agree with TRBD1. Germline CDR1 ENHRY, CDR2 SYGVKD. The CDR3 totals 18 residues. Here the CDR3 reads CATSGTKTGGVGTDTQYF. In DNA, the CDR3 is TGTGCCACCAGTGGGACGAAGACAGGGGGGGTCGGCACAGATACGCAGTATTTT.

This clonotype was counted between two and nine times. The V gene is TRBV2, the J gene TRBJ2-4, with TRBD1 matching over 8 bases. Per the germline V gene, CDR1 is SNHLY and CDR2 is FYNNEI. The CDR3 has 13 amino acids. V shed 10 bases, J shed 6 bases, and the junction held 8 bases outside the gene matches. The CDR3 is CATRQGLPNIQYF. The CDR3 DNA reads TGTGCCACCCGACAGGGGCTCCCAAACATTCAGTACTTC.

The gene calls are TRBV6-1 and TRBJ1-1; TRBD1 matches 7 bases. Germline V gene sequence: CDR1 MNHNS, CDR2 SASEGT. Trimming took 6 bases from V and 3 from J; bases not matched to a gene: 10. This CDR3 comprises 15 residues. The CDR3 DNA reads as TGTGCCAGCAGCGTATCCACCCAGGGGGACACTGAAGCTTTCTTT. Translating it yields CASSVSTQGDTEAFF.

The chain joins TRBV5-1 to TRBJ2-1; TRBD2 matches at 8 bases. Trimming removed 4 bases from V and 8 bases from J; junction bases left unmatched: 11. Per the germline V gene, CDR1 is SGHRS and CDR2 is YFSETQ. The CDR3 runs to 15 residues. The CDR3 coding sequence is TGCGCCAGCAGCCGTACGGGGGGGAGGTTTTATGAGCAGTTCTTC. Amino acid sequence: CASSRTGGRFYEQFF.

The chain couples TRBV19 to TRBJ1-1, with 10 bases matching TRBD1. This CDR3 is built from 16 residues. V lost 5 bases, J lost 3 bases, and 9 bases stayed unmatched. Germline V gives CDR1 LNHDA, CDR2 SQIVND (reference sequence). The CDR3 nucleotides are TGTGCCAGTAGTCCCCGGACAGGGGGGGCGCACACTGAAGCTTTCTTT. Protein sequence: CASSPRTGGAHTEAFF.

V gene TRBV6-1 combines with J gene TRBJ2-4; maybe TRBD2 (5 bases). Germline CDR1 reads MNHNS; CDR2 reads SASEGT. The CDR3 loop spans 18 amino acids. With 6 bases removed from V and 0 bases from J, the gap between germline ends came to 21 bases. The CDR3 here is CASRDTLMRVIAKNIQYF. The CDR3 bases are TGTGCCAGCAGGGATACGCTGATGAGGGTTATAGCCAAAAACATTCAGTACTTC.

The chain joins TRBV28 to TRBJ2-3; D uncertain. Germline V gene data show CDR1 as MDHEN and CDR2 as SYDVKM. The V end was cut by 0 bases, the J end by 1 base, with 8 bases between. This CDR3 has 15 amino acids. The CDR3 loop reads CASSLWTAGTDTQYF. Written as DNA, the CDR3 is TGTGCCAGCAGTTTATGGACCGCGGGCACAGATACGCAGTATTTT.

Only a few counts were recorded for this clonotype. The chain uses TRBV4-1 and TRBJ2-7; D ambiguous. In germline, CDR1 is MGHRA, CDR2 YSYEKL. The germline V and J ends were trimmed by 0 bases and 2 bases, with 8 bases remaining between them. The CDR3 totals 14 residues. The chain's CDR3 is CASSQDHGAYEQYF. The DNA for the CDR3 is TGCGCCAGCAGCCAAGACCACGGAGCCTACGAGCAGTACTTC.

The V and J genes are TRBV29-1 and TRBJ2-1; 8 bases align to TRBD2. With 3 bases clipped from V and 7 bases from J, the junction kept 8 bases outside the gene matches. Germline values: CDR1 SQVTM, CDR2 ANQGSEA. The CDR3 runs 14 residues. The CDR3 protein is CSVDRGRTRNEQFF. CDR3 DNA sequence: TGCAGCGTTGATCGCGGGAGGACGAGGAATGAGCAGTTCTTC.

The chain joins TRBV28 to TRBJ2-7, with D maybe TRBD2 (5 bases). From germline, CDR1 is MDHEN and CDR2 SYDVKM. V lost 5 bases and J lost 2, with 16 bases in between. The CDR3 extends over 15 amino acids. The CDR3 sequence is CASSLGGLPPYEQYF. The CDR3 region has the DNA TGTGCCAGCAGTCTGGGCGGACTTCCCCCCTACGAGCAGTACTTC.

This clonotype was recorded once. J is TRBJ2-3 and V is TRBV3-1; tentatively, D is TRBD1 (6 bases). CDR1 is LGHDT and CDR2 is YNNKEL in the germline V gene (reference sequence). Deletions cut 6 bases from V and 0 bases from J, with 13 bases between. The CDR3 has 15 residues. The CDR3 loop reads CASSGEQGSTDTQYF. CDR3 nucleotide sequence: TGTGCCAGCAGTGGAGAACAGGGTAGCACAGATACGCAGTATTTT.

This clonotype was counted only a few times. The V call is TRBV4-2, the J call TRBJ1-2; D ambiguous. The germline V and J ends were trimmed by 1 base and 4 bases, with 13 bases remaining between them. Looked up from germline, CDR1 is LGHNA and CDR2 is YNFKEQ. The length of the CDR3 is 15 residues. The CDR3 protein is CASSQVGDSSYGYTF. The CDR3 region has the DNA TGTGCCAGCAGCCAAGTTGGGGATAGTAGCTATGGCTACACCTTC.

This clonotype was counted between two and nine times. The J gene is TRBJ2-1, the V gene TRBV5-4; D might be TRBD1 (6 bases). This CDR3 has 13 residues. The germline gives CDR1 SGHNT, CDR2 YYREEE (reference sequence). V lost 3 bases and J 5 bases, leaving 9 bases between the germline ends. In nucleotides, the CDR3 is TGTGCCAGCAGCTCCCGGGACAACAATGAGCAGTTCTTC. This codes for CASSSRDNNEQFF. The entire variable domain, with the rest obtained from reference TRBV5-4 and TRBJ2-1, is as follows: ETGVTQSPTHLIKTRGQQVTLRCSSQSGHNTVSWYQQALGQGPQFIFQYYREEENGRGNFPPRFSGLQFPNYSSELNVNALELDDSALYLCASSSRDNNEQFFGPGTRLTVL.

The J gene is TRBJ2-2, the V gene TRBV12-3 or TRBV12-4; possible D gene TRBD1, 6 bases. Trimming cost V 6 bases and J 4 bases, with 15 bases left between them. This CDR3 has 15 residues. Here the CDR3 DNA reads TGTGCCAGCAGGAAGATAACAGGGAGCACCGGGGAGCTGTTTTTT. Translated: CASRKITGSTGELFF.

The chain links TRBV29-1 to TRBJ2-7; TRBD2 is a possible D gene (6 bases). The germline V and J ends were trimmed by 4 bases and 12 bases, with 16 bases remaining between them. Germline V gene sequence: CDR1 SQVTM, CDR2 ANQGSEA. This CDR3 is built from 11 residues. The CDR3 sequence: CSVGDNGGMYF. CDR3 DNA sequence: TGCAGCGTTGGGGATAATGGGGGGATGTACTTC.

CDR3 sequence reads: CASSGGQAQETQYF. The CDR3 DNA follows: TGCGCCAGCAGCGGGGGACAGGCTCAAGAGACCCAGTACTTC. J is TRBJ2-5 and V is TRBV5-1, with 8 bases identical to TRBD1. The germline gives CDR1 SGHRS, CDR2 YFSETQ. The CDR3 is 14 residues long. V shed 4 bases, J shed 2 bases, and the junction held 4 bases outside the gene matches.

The CDR3 here is CASSVDANFSGTGKNIQYF. The CDR3 DNA sequence: TGTGCCAGCAGTGTGGATGCCAACTTTAGCGGGACGGGCAAAAACATTCAGTACTTC. The chain has TRBV2 and TRBJ2-4, with TRBD2 identical over 8 bases. This CDR3 has 19 residues. Per germline, CDR1 SNHLY and CDR2 FYNNEI. The V segment lost 4 bases and the J segment 3 bases; nucleotides outside the gene matches: 17.

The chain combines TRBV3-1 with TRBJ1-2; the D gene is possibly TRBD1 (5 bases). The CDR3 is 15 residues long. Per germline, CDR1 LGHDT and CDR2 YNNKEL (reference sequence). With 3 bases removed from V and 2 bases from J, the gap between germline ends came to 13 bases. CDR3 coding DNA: TGTGCCAGCAGCCACGGGGCCACCCTGAACTATGGCTACACCTTC. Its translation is CASSHGATLNYGYTF.